This T cell receptor (beta chain) derives from a study of cytotoxic CD8 clonotypes in ibrutinib-treated CLL. Overall study: Samples had a mean of around 260,000 productive templates and tens of thousands of productive rearrangements.

Study-wide results and caveats: Whereas clonality rose at ibrutinib response, it declined toward baseline at progression. Public clonotypes occurred uncommonly; on treatment, they contracted or remained stable.

About 1.9 micrograms of genomic DNA (from cryopreserved PBMCs) were used for TCR beta libraries. About this clone itself: Its antigen is still unknown.

The CDR3 length is 11 residues. Germline CDR1 and CDR2: DFQATT and SNEGSKA (reference sequence). Trimming left V 8 bases short and J 5 bases short, with 12 bases between. Only in-frame clones appear in the TCRdb table, and some are missing; sequencing was by immunoSEQ multiplex PCR. Of some 130,000 clones listed, 75% to 95% are singletons. J is TRBJ1-1 and V is TRBV20-1, with D hard to call. The input for sequencing was PBMCs, taken after 12 months of ibrutinib treatment. The origin of this receptor is a human donor with chronic lymphocytic leukemia. CDR3 DNA: TGCAGTTCACGACTGGGTACTGAAGCTTTCTTT. Translation gives CSSRLGTEAFF.